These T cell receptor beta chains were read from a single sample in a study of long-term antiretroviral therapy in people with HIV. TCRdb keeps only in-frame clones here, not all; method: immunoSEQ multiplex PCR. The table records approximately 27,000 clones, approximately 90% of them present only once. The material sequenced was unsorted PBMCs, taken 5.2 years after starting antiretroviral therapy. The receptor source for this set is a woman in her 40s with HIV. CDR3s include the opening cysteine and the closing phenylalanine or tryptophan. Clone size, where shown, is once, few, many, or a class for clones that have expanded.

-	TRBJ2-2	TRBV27	CASSWTFNTGELFF
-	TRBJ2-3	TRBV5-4	CASSLAYRLTDTQYF
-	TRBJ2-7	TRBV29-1	CSVGTDTYEQYF
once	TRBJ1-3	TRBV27	CASRVASGNTIYF
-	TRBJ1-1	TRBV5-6	CASSRNRGHVPMNTEAFF
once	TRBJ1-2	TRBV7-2	CASSPSRGLNYGYTF
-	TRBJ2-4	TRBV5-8	CASSLGAAKNIQYF
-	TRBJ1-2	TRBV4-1	CASSQAPGNGYTF
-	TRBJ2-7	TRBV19	CASSYRNSYEQYF
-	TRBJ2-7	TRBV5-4	CASGLAGGNYEQYF
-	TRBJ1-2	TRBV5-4	CASSSRTGGGSGYTF
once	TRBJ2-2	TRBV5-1	CASSTGLAGWPGELFF
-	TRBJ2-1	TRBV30	CAWSGPRIRLGYNEQFF
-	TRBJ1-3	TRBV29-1	CSVGYGTGNTIYF
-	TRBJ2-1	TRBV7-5	CVRTRGTGTSYNEQFF
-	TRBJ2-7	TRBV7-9	CASSLGGRPYEQYF
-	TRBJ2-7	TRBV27	CASSRTDRFPYEQYF
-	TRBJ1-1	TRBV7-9	CASSHSTEAFF
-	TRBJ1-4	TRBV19	CASSIVGTGTEKLFF
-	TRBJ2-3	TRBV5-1	CASSLTMLDTQYF
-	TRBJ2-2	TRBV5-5	CASSARGFGTRLSSELFF
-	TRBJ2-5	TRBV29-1	CSVEGGVETQYF
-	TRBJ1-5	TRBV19	CASSMTGSQPQHF
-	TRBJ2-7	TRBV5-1	CASSLEGSGNEQYF
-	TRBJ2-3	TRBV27	CASSFLSSGDTDTQYF
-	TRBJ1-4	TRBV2	CASRGTNEKLFF
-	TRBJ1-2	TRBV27	CASTDQGGYGYTF
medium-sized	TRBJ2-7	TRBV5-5	CASSLGSRPYEQYF